This TCR beta chain was retrieved from a study of T cell changes during pregnancy in multiple sclerosis. The protocol was immunoSEQ multiplex PCR, while the TCRdb copy is restricted to in-frame clones and leaves out a portion. Of 60,000 to 85,000 clones detected, 92% appear once; the ten largest clones hold roughly 3.3%. Germline loops: CDR1 SGHNT, CDR2 YYREEE (reference sequence). V lost 3 bases and J lost 0, with 7 bases in between. CDR3 size: 14 residues. The sequence was obtained from a female donor in good health, enrolled as a control in a pregnancy study. The starting material was peripheral blood, obtained after pregnancy. The chain has TRBV5-4 and TRBJ1-3; D is unclear. The CDR3 sequence: CASSSSTSGNTIYF. CDR3 bases: TGTGCCAGCAGCTCCAGTACCTCTGGAAACACCATATATTTT.